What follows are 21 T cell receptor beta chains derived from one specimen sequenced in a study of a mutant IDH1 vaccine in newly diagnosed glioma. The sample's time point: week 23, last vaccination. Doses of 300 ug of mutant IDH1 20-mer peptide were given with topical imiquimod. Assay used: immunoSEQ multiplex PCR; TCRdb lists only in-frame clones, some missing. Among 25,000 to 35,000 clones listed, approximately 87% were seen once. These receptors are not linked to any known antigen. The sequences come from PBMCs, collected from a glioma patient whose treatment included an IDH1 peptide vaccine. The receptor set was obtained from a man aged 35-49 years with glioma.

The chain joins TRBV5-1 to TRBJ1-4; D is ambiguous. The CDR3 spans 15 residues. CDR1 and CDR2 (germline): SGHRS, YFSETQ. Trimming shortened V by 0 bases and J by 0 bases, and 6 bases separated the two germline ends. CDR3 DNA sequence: TGCGCCAGCAGCTTGGACGGATCAACTAATGAAAAACTGTTTTTT. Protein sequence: CASSLDGSTNEKLFF.

The CDR3 DNA follows: TGTGCCAGCAGTTACTCAGGCAGCACAGATACGCAGTATTTT. Translated: CASSYSGSTDTQYF. The chain joins TRBV6-5 to TRBJ2-3; D gene ambiguous. V lost 0 bases to trimming and J lost 0 bases, with 4 bases between them. Germline CDR1 and CDR2: MNHEY and SVGAGI. The CDR3 contains 14 residues.

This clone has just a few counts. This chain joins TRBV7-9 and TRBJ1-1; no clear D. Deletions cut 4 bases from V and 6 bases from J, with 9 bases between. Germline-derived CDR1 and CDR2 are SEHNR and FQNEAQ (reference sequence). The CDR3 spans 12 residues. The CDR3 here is CASSSIFSEAFF. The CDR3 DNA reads TGTGCCAGCAGCTCGATTTTCTCTGAAGCTTTCTTT.

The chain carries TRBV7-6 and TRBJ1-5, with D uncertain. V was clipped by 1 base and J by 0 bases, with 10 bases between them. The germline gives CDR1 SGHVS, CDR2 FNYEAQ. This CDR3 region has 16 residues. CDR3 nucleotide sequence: TGTGCCAGCAGCTTAGAGTTAGGGTTTAGCAATCAGCCCCAGCATTTT. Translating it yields CASSLELGFSNQPQHF. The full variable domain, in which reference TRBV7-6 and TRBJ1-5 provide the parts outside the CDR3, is GAGVSQSPRYKVTKRGQDVALRCDPISGHVSLYWYRQALGQGPEFLTYFNYEAQQDKSGLPNDRFSAERPEGSISTLTIQRTEQRDSAMYRCASSLELGFSNQPQHFGDGTRLSIL.

CDR3: CASSVGTGNTRETQYF. In DNA form, the CDR3 reads TGTGCCAGCAGTGTGGGAACAGGGAACACCAGGGAGACCCAGTACTTC. The chain joins TRBV2 to TRBJ2-5, with D maybe TRBD1 (6 bases). Trimming took off 4 bases at V and 5 bases at J, with 20 bases between the two ends. The germline V gene has CDR1 SNHLY and CDR2 FYNNEI. CDR3 length: 16 amino acids.

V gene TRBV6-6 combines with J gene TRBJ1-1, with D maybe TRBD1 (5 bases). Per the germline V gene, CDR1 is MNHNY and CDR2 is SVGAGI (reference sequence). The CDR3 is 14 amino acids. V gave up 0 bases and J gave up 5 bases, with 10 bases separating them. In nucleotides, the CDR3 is TGTGCCAGCAGTTACTCGGGGGTTACGACTGAAGCTTTCTTT. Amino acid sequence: CASSYSGVTTEAFF.

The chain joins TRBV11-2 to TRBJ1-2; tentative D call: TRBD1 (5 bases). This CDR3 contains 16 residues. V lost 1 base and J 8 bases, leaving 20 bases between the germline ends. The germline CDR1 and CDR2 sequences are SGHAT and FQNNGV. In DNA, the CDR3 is TGTGCCAGCAGCTTAGTAGTAGGGCAGGGCCCAGGCGGCTACACCTTC. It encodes CASSLVVGQGPGGYTF. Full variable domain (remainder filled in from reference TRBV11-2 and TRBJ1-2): EAGVAQSPRYKIIEKRQSVAFWCNPISGHATLYWYQQILGQGPKLLIQFQNNGVVDDSQLPKDRFSAERLKGVDSTLKIQPAKLEDSAVYLCASSLVVGQGPGGYTFGSGTRLTVV.

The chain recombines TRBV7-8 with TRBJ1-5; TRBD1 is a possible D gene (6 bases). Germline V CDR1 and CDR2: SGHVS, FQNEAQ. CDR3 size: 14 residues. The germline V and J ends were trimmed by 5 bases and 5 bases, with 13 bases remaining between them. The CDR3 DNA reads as TGTGCCAGCAGCCCCTTGGACAGCGATCAGCCCCAGCATTTT. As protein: CASSPLDSDQPQHF.

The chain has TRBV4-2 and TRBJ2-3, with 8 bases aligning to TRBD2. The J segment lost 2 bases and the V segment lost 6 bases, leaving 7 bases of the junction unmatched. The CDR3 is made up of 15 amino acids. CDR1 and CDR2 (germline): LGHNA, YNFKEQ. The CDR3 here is CASSTGGGSTDTQYF. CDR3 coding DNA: TGTGCCAGCAGTACAGGCGGGGGGTCCACAGATACGCAGTATTTT.

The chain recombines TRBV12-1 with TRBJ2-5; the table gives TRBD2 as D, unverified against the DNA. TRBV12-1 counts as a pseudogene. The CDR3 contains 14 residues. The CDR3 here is CASTIMGRWETQYF. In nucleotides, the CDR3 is TGTGCCAGCACTATAATGGGGAGGTGGGAGACCCAGTACTTC.

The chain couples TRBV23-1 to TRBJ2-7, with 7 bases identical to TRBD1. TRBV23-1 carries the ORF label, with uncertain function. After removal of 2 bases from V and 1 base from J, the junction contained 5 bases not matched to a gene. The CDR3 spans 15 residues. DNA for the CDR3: TGCGCCAGCAGTCAAGCGGACAGGAAATCCTACGAGCAGTACGTC. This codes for CASSQADRKSYEQYV.

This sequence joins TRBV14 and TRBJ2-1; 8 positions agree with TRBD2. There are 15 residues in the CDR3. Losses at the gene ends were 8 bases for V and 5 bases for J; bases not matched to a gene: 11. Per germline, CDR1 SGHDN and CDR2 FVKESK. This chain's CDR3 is CASRPRGVGHNEQFF. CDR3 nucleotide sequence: TGTGCCAGCCGGCCGCGGGGGGTAGGACACAATGAGCAGTTCTTC. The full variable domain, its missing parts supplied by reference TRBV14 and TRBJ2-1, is EAGVTQFPSHSVIEKGQTVTLRCDPISGHDNLYWYRRVMGKEIKFLLHFVKESKQDESGMPNNRFLAERTGGTYSTLKVQPAELEDSGVYFCASRPRGVGHNEQFFGPGTRLTVL.

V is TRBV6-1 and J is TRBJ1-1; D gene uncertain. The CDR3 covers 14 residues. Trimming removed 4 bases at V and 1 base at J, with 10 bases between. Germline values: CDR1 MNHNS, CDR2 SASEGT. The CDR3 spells CASSAGAGNTEAFF. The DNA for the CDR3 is TGTGCCAGCAGTGCAGGCGCAGGGAACACTGAAGCTTTCTTT.

CDR3 sequence (DNA): TGCGCCAGCAGCCCAACGGTCGGGGGATTAGGCTATGAGCAGTTCTTC. Its translation is CASSPTVGGLGYEQFF. The chain joins TRBV4-1 to TRBJ2-1; tentative D call: TRBD2 (6 bases). The CDR3 has 16 amino acids. Looked up from germline, CDR1 is MGHRA and CDR2 is YSYEKL. Trimming left V 4 bases short and J 8 bases short, with 21 bases between.

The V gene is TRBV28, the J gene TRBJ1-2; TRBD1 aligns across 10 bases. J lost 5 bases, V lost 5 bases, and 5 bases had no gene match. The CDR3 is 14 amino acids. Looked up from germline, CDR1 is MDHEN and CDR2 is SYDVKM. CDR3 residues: CASSPGQGPYGYTF. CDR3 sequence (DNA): TGTGCCAGCAGTCCGGGACAGGGGCCGTATGGCTACACCTTC.

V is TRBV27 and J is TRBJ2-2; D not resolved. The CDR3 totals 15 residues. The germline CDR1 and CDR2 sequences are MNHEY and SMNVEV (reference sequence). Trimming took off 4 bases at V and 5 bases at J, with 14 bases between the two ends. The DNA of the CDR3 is TGTGCCAGCAGTTCTCTTACCCCAGAGACCGGGGAGCTGTTTTTT. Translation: CASSSLTPETGELFF.

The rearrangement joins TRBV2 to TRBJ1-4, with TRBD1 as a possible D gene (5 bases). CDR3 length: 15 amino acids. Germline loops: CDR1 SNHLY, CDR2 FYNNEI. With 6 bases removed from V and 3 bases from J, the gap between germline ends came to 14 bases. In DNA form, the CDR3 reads TGTGCCAGCAGGCGGCAGGAAGGGGCTAATGAAAAACTGTTTTTT. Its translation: CASRRQEGANEKLFF.

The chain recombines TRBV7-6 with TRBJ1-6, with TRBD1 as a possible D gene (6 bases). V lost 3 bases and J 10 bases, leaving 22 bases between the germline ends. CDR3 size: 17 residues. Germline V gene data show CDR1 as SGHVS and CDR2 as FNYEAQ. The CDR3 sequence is CASSLASFQGIGSPLHF. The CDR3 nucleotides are TGTGCCAGCAGCTTGGCGTCCTTCCAGGGGATAGGATCACCCCTCCACTTT.

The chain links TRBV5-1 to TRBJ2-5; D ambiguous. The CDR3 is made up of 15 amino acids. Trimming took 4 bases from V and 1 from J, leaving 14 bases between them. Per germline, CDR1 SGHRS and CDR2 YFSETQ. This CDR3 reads CASSADGRTQETQYF. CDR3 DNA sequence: TGCGCCAGCAGCGCGGATGGACGGACCCAAGAGACCCAGTACTTC. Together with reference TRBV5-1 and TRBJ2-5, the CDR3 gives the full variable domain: KAGVTQTPRYLIKTRGQQVTLSCSPISGHRSVSWYQQTPGQGLQFLFEYFSETQRNKGNFPGRFSGRQFSNSRSEMNVSTLELGDSALYLCASSADGRTQETQYFGPGTRLLVL.

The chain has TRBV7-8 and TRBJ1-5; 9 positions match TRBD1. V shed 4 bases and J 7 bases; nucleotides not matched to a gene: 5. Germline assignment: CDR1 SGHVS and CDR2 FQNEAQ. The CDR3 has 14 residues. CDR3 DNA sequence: TGTGCCAGCAGCTCAGACGACAGGGGGCAGCCCCAGCATTTT. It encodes CASSSDDRGQPQHF.

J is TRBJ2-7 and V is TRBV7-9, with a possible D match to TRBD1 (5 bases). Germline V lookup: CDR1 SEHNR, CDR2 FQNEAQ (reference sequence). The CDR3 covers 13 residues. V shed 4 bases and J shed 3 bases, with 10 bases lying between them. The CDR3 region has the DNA TGTGCCAGCAGCTCTCTAGACAGCTACGAGCAGTACGTC. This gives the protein CASSSLDSYEQYV.